This record covers a single T cell receptor beta chain. What it binds is not known. These data originate in a study of identifying expanded T cells in peripheral blood. Sequenced by immunoSEQ multiplex PCR; TCRdb stores in-frame clones only, minus some. The sample shows around 76,000 clones, 85% to 90% of them seen only once. CDR1 is LNHDA and CDR2 is SQIVND in the germline V gene (reference sequence). The CDR3 contains 11 residues. The V and J ends lost 5 bases and 5 bases respectively, with 6 bases between them. Whole-study findings and limits: Variance in clone template counts between approximately two-week samples significantly increased with total template count across all healthy donors. Over about two and four weeks, about 16.4 and 19 clones changed, versus roughly 1.1 between replicates.

The clonotype was recovered from a person aged 18-70 years in good health. V gene TRBV19 combines with J gene TRBJ1-2; no clear D gene. The material sequenced was blood. The CDR3 here is CASSPGYGYTF. The CDR3 nucleotides are TGTGCCAGTAGTCCTGGTTATGGCTACACCTTC.